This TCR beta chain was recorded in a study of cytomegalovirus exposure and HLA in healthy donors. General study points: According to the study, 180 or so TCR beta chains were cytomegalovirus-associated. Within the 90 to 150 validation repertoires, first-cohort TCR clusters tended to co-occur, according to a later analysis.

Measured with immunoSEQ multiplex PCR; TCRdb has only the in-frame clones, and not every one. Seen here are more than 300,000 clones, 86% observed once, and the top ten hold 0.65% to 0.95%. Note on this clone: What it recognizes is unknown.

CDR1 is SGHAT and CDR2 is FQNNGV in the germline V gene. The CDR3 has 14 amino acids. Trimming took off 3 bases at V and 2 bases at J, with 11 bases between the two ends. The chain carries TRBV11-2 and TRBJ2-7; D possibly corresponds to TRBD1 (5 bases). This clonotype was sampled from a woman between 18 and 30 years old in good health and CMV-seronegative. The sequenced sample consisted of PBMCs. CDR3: CASSFDRLAYEQYF. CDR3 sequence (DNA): TGTGCCAGCAGCTTTGACAGATTGGCCTACGAGCAGTACTTC.